One sample yielded the 25 T cell receptor beta chains listed below, sequenced in a study of T cell responses to AZD1222 COVID-19 vaccine. The repertoire was sequenced with immunoSEQ multiplex PCR; TCRdb's copy has only in-frame clones and lacks some. The data hold about 130,000 clones, with more than 80% observed a single time. The source was peripheral blood, collected on day 0 of AZD1222 vaccination. The source is an adult in good health.

This clone has just one count. The chain couples TRBV6-5 to TRBJ2-5; 7 bases align to TRBD1. The CDR3 spans 15 residues. Germline assignment: CDR1 MNHEY and CDR2 SVGAGI. After removal of 8 bases from V and 4 bases from J, the junction contained 13 bases not matched to a gene. The DNA for the CDR3 is TGTGCCAGCCACTACGGACAGGTGCCTACAGAGACCCAGTACTTC. Translated, it gives CASHYGQVPTETQYF.

The table lists this clone with a count of one. This chain joins TRBV20-1 and TRBJ2-4; no clear D gene. Between the trimmed V and J ends, which lost 3 bases and 0 bases, there was a span of 6 bases. Germline V lookup: CDR1 DFQATT, CDR2 SNEGSKA (reference sequence). This CDR3 is 13 amino acids long. This CDR3 reads CSASVIAKNIQYF. The CDR3 nucleotides read TGCAGTGCTAGTGTTATAGCCAAAAACATTCAGTACTTC.

The chain carries TRBV29-1 and TRBJ1-1, with D possibly matching TRBD1 (5 bases). This CDR3 comprises 12 residues. V dropped 4 bases and J dropped 1 base, with 7 bases sitting between them. Germline assignment: CDR1 SQVTM and CDR2 ANQGSEA. CDR3 nucleotides: TGCAGCGTTGTAGGACAGAACACTGAAGCTTTCTTT. Translation: CSVVGQNTEAFF.

The chain links TRBV7-3 to TRBJ2-7; 11 nucleotides line up with TRBD1. The trim removed 3 bases at V and 3 bases at J, leaving 4 bases unmatched. This CDR3 spans 15 amino acids. In germline, CDR1 is SGHTA, CDR2 FQGTGA. CDR3 nucleotide sequence: TGTGCCAGCAGCTTCCTTGGGACAGGGGGCTACGAGCAGTACTTC. Its protein is CASSFLGTGGYEQYF. The full variable domain, in which reference TRBV7-3 and TRBJ2-7 provide the parts outside the CDR3, is GAGVSQTPSNKVTEKGKYVELRCDPISGHTALYWYRQSLGQGPEFLIYFQGTGAADDSGLPNDRFFAVRPEGSVSTLKIQRTERGDSAVYLCASSFLGTGGYEQYFGPGTRLTVT.

V and J are TRBV28 and TRBJ1-1; no reliable D call. The CDR3 spans 15 residues. Per the germline V gene, CDR1 is MDHEN and CDR2 is SYDVKM. V was trimmed by 4 bases and J by 0 bases, leaving 12 bases between them. The CDR3 is CASSSRTGMNTEAFF. The CDR3 DNA is TGTGCCAGCAGTTCCCGGACGGGAATGAACACTGAAGCTTTCTTT.

This clone is a singleton in its sample. CDR3: CASSLGGDAYNEQFF. The CDR3, as DNA: TGTGCCAGCAGCTTGGGGGGGGATGCCTACAATGAGCAGTTCTTC. This chain links TRBV5-4 with TRBJ2-1; the D gene is possibly TRBD2 (6 bases). Germline CDR1 reads SGHNT; CDR2 reads YYREEE (reference sequence). This CDR3 has 15 residues. Trimming removed 0 bases at V and 2 bases at J, with 9 bases between.

This chain links TRBV5-1 with TRBJ1-1; D gene uncertain. Germline CDR1 reads SGHRS; CDR2 reads YFSETQ. Trimming stripped 2 bases from V and 11 bases from J, with 16 bases between. The CDR3 sequence is 13 residues long. CDR3 residues: CASSFSAGTGAFF. The CDR3 nucleotides are TGCGCCAGCAGCTTCTCTGCGGGAACGGGGGCTTTCTTT.

In its sample, this clone was seen once. The chain employs TRBV19 and TRBJ1-5; 11 bases match TRBD1. The junction had 12 bases not matched to a gene; V was cut back by 5 bases and J by 6 bases. Per germline, CDR1 LNHDA and CDR2 SQIVND (reference sequence). This CDR3 region has 17 residues. The CDR3 region has the DNA TGTGCCAGTAGTTGGTTGGGACAGGGGGGAGTAAGTCAGCCCCAGCATTTT. The encoded protein is CASSWLGQGGVSQPQHF.

The chain employs TRBV7-2 and TRBJ1-2; weak D call: TRBD1 (6 bases). V gave up 6 bases and J gave up 4 bases, with 15 bases separating them. The V gene's germline CDR1 is SGHTA and CDR2 FQGNSA. The CDR3 length is 14 residues. The CDR3 is CASSSSDRIYGYTF. CDR3 coding DNA: TGTGCCAGCAGTTCATCTGACAGGATCTATGGCTACACCTTC.

V and J are TRBV19 and TRBJ1-2, with a weak D call TRBD1 (6 bases). The germline CDR1 and CDR2 sequences are LNHDA and SQIVND (reference sequence). The V end lost 6 bases, the J end lost 4 bases, and 12 bases lay between the germline ends. The CDR3 length is 13 residues. The CDR3 region has the DNA TGTGCCAGTAGGACCGCGGGGGCCTATGGCTACACCTTC. It codes for CASRTAGAYGYTF.

The chain uses TRBV19 and TRBJ1-2; 8 bases are shared with TRBD1. The CDR3 runs 13 residues. V trimming: 4 bases; J trimming: 6 bases; junction bases outside the gene matches: 4. Looked up from germline, CDR1 is LNHDA and CDR2 is SQIVND (reference sequence). The DNA of the CDR3 is TGTGCCAGTAGTACCGGACAGGGAAATGGCTACACCTTC. This sequence encodes CASSTGQGNGYTF.

V and J are TRBV6-5 and TRBJ2-7; 10 positions agree with TRBD2. J was trimmed by 0 bases and V by 5 bases; bases with no gene match: 4. The CDR3 consists of 15 residues. Per germline, CDR1 MNHEY and CDR2 SVGAGI. The CDR3 here is CASSRVAGGSYEQYF. Written as DNA, the CDR3 is TGTGCCAGCAGTAGGGTAGCGGGGGGCTCCTACGAGCAGTACTTC.

The chain couples TRBV4-1 to TRBJ1-1, with D uncertain. This CDR3 spans 18 amino acids. V lost 6 bases, J lost 5 bases, and 28 bases lay in between. Germline V gene lookup returns CDR1 MGHRA and CDR2 YSYEKL. The DNA of the CDR3 is TGCGCCAGCAGTCCAGGCGCCGAGACGATCCTCAAGAGGACTGAAGCTTTCTTT. It yields the protein CASSPGAETILKRTEAFF.

The gene calls are TRBV5-1 and TRBJ1-4, with D unresolved. Trimming removed 4 bases at V and 8 bases at J, with 21 bases between. Germline-derived CDR1 and CDR2 are SGHRS and YFSETQ. The length of the CDR3 is 16 residues. The DNA of the CDR3 is TGCGCCAGCAGCCAACGTTCGAGGCGGGTTTGGGAAAAACTGTTTTTT. It is translated as CASSQRSRRVWEKLFF.

The rearrangement joins TRBV2 to TRBJ1-1; 8 nucleotides line up with TRBD1. Looked up from germline, CDR1 is SNHLY and CDR2 is FYNNEI. V lost 6 bases, J lost 1 base, and 7 bases stayed unmatched. This CDR3 is built from 15 residues. CDR3 amino acids: CASRPRTGRNTEAFF. CDR3 in DNA: TGTGCCAGCAGACCAAGGACAGGGCGGAACACTGAAGCTTTCTTT.

The rearrangement links TRBV27 to TRBJ2-7; D call uncertain. Germline CDR1 reads MNHEY; CDR2 reads SMNVEV (reference sequence). The V end was cut by 5 bases, the J end by 2 bases, with 10 bases between. CDR3 length equals 13 residues. CDR3 DNA sequence: TGTGCCAGCAGTCCCCGAACGGCCTACGAGCAGTACTTC. Translation: CASSPRTAYEQYF.

This rearrangement joins TRBV6-5 to TRBJ2-1; 7 bases align to TRBD1. The V segment lost 1 base and the J segment 7 bases; nucleotides outside the gene matches: 1. Germline CDR1 reads MNHEY; CDR2 reads SVGAGI. CDR3 size: 13 residues. The chain's CDR3 is CASSYYRGNEQFF. The CDR3 region has the DNA TGTGCCAGCAGTTACTACAGGGGAAATGAGCAGTTCTTC.

This chain uses TRBV18 with TRBJ1-1, with TRBD1 matching 7 bases. The V segment lost 2 bases and the J segment 0 bases; nucleotides outside the gene matches: 6. Germline lookup yields CDR1 KGHSH and CDR2 LQKENI. The CDR3 is 16 residues long. The CDR3 reads CASSPNKQGMNTEAFF. CDR3 sequence (DNA): TGTGCCAGCTCACCAAACAAACAGGGGATGAACACTGAAGCTTTCTTT.

This chain joins TRBV6-4 and TRBJ2-5; 11 nucleotides agree with TRBD2. Germline loops: CDR1 MRHNA, CDR2 SNTAGT. CDR3 size: 16 residues. The V segment lost 5 bases and the J segment 4 bases; nucleotides outside the gene matches: 9. The CDR3 reads CASSPAGTSGRETQYF. CDR3 in DNA: TGTGCCAGCAGTCCTGCTGGGACTAGCGGAAGAGAGACCCAGTACTTC.

This chain connects TRBV2 to TRBJ1-3, with a weak D call TRBD1 (6 bases). The V and J ends lost 6 bases and 5 bases respectively, with 14 bases between them. Germline CDR1 reads SNHLY; CDR2 reads FYNNEI. This CDR3 is built from 14 residues. The CDR3 protein is CASSPSGGRNTIYF. CDR3 coding DNA: TGTGCCAGCAGCCCCTCCGGGGGGCGAAACACCATATATTTT.

This chain connects TRBV27 to TRBJ1-5; D not resolved. Germline values: CDR1 MNHEY, CDR2 SMNVEV (reference sequence). There are 15 residues in the CDR3. V was clipped by 5 bases and J by 2 bases, with 13 bases between them. The CDR3 DNA sequence: TGTGCCAGCAGTCCTACCCCATCTGGCAATCAGCCCCAGCATTTT. Encoded protein: CASSPTPSGNQPQHF.

This clone was observed once. The genes are TRBV29-1 and TRBJ2-7; 9 bases fit TRBD1. This CDR3 contains 14 residues. With V trimmed by 4 bases and J by 4 bases, 8 bases remained unmatched. Germline V gene sequence: CDR1 SQVTM, CDR2 ANQGSEA. CDR3 bases: TGCAGCGTTGTAGGCACAGGGGGCAATTACGAGCAGTACTTC. Amino acids: CSVVGTGGNYEQYF.

The chain employs TRBV28 and TRBJ1-6, with TRBD1 as a possible D gene (5 bases). The length of the CDR3 is 16 residues. The germline V gene has CDR1 MDHEN and CDR2 SYDVKM. Deletions cut 6 bases from V and 0 bases from J, with 12 bases between. The CDR3 coding sequence is TGTGCCAGCAGGGGGGGTCTTAGCTCCTATAATTCACCCCTCCACTTT. It translates to CASRGGLSSYNSPLHF. Complete variable domain (other parts from reference TRBV28 and TRBJ1-6): DVKVTQSSRYLVKRTGEKVFLECVQDMDHENMFWYRQDPGLGLRLIYFSYDVKMKEKGDIPEGYSVSREKKERFSLILESASTNQTSMYLCASRGGLSSYNSPLHFGNGTRLTVT.

This chain uses TRBV28 with TRBJ1-5; maybe TRBD1 (6 bases). The CDR3 has 16 residues. Trimming took 5 bases from V and 0 from J, leaving 14 bases between them. Germline CDR1 MDHEN, CDR2 SYDVKM. The CDR3 protein is CASSTWTVNSNQPQHF. The DNA for the CDR3 is TGTGCCAGCAGTACCTGGACAGTAAATAGCAATCAGCCCCAGCATTTT.

The rearrangement uses TRBV11-1 and TRBJ2-5; no clear D gene. Deletions cut 6 bases from V and 0 bases from J, with 11 bases between. Germline V gene sequence: CDR1 SGHAT, CDR2 FQDESV (reference sequence). The CDR3 contains 14 residues. The CDR3 DNA reads as TGTGCCAGCAGTTCAGACCCGAACCAAGAGACCCAGTACTTC. Translation: CASSSDPNQETQYF.